This TCR beta chain was profiled in a study of blood T cell repertoires in COVID-19. V lost 8 bases and J lost 0, with 15 bases in between. Germline V CDR1 and CDR2: SNHLY, FYNNEI. This CDR3 is 15 amino acids long. Measured with immunoSEQ multiplex PCR; TCRdb has only the in-frame clones, and not every one. The data contain hundreds of thousands of clones, 80% to 90% of them singletons. The TCR comes from a woman older than 75 with COVID-19, enrolled during active disease. The rearrangement links TRBV2 to TRBJ2-3, with TRBD2 as a possible D gene (5 bases). The sequenced sample was peripheral blood. The CDR3 protein is CASFIEAASTDTQYF. CDR3 nucleotide sequence: TGTGCCAGCTTCATAGAAGCGGCAAGCACAGATACGCAGTATTTT. The full variable domain, rest sourced from reference TRBV2 and TRBJ2-3, is EPEVTQTPSHQVTQMGQEVILRCVPISNHLYFYWYRQILGQKVEFLVSFYNNEISEKSEIFDDQFSVERPDGSNFTLKIRSTKLEDSAMYFCASFIEAASTDTQYFGPGTRLTVL.